This TCR beta chain was sequenced for a study of T cells in Graves' hyperthyroidism and ophthalmopathy (dated by TCRdb to 2018 to 2020). About the study as a whole: Peripheral blood samples were taken at initial diagnosis, before any treatment was given. The roughly 91 discovery patients were randomly divided into training and test sets at a 7:3 ratio. Whether ophthalmopathy could be predicted prospectively was tested in an independent validation cohort made up of under 20 hyperthyroidism patients plus 17 patients who later progressed to ophthalmopathy. TCR Vbeta CDR3 sequencing of around 130 peripheral blood samples (approximately 44 ophthalmopathy, roughly 74 hyperthyroidism and approximately 17 progressor patients) is reported in the paper. A discovery cohort of about a hundred patients, 43 with Graves' ophthalmopathy and more than 55 with stable Graves' hyperthyroidism, was used to find distinguishing TCR V-J signatures. After blood sampling, hyperthyroidism patients were treated with methimazole at a starting dose of 30 mg daily, and ophthalmopathy patients were treated with high-dose intravenous methylprednisolone. Thyroid tissue and blood T-cell repertoires from more than five Graves' hyperthyroidism patients were also compared in the study. Summary of the overall study and its limitations: A 13 V-J signature model separated ophthalmopathy from stable hyperthyroidism, with approximately 86% sensitivity and roughly 82% specificity in cross-validation and 80%/75% in testing. During validation, the model predicted progression to ophthalmopathy a median of around 7 months ahead of onset, with roughly 65% sensitivity and roughly 75% specificity. Most expanded thyroid clonotypes (frequency above 0.001) were also detected in blood, suggesting blood repertoires may reflect thyroid immune responses. No statistical method was used to fix the sample size in advance, and group allocation was not hidden from the investigators.

This clonotype was recorded a few times. Its antigen is not yet known. Per-nucleotide qualities are absent, and no much larger clonotype sits a single base away. TCR beta CDR3 regions were amplified from RNA transcripts. The first round of RT-PCR for the TCR CDR3 was performed with the HTBI primer set and the Qiagen OneStep RT-PCR kit. The libraries were constructed in a second round of multiplex PCR and then size-selected and purified. The libraries were sequenced on an Illumina HiSeq2000 using paired-end 100 bp reads. On the study's bioinformatics: SOAPnuke was used to process the raw data, with reads discarded if the reads contained adapters or uncalled bases, had a mean Phred below 15, or lacked an exact constant-primer or identifier match. COPE v1.2.5 was used to merge high-quality paired reads, and clonotypes were defined as unique nucleotide sequences. MiTCR v1.1 was used to align the clonotypes against IMGT TRBV, TRBD and TRBJ reference segments. Only V-J combinations with frequency above 0.0001, covering roughly 99% of repertoires, were analysed. The TCS score was defined as F50 (clonal expansion) divided by E x V (chaos), with BLOSUM62-based TCRdist calculated between CDR3 peptides within each V-J. Welch's t-statistics and random forest reduced fewer than 550 V-J features to about 12, which were used in a naive Bayes classifier (R e1071). The Morisita-Horn index was used to measure how similar the thyroid and blood repertoires were. The public sequencing data were trimmed at Q25 with fastp and processed into clonotypes with MiXCR by TCRdb, which kept only in-frame beta chains. Rows merge per CDR3 protein into single entries with the most common DNA and genes. TCRdb's processing, not the authors', yielded these V and J calls. Across this sample there are 700,000 to 850,000 distinct CDR3 sequences, with under 45% seen only once. The leading ten clones occupy more than 25% of the sample.

The germline V gene supplies CDR1 SGHTA and CDR2 FQGNSA. The CDR3 sequence holds 12 residues, the cysteine and phenylalanine included. Solely the CDR3 DNA is kept, with 36 bases framed from the first base. The germline V and J ends show losses of 5 bases and 14 bases respectively, and no gene match explains 6 bases of the junction. Stable Graves' hyperthyroidism was defined as no progression to ophthalmopathy during 18 months of follow-up. Hyperthyroidism patients were newly diagnosed, had a disease duration of under 2 months, and were aged 18 to 65 years. Any patient with an uncontrolled infection, another autoimmune disease, pregnancy or lactation was excluded. Clinical symptoms, serum thyroxine and TRAb, thyroid ultrasound, and orbital computed tomography formed the basis for the diagnoses. Ficoll-Paque density gradient centrifugation was used to isolate PBMCs from 10 ml of fresh peripheral blood. Total RNA was extracted with Trizol reagent, and quality was checked on an Agilent 2100 Bioanalyzer.

The receptor's source is a woman aged 40 to 50 with Graves' hyperthyroidism. The sequenced sample was blood. The chain is assembled from TRBV7-2 and TRBJ2-1; the junction holds 10 bases that match TRBD2. At the DNA level, the sequence is TGTGCCAGCAGCGGCCAGCGGGAGGGCAAGTTCTTC. This translates into CASSGQREGKFF.